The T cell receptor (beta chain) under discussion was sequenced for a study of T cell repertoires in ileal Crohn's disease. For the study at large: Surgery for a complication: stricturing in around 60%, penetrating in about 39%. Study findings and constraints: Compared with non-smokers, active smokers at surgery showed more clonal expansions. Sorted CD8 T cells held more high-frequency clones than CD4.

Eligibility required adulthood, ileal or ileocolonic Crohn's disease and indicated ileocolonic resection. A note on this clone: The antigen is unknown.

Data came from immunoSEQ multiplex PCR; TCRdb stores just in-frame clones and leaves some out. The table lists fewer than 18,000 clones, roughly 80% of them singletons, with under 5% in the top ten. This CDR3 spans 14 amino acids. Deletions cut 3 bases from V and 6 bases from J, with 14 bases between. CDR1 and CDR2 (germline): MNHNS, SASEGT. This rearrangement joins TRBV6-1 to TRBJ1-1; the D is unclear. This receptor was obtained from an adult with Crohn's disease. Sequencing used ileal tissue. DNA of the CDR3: TGTGCCAGCAGTGACGCGCGGGGAAGCGCTGAAGCTTTCTTT. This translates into CASSDARGSAEAFF.